Shown below are 27 T cell receptor beta chains from a single sample sequenced in a study of Tregs in tolerant kidney transplant recipients. Using immunoSEQ multiplex PCR, the repertoire was profiled, and TCRdb retains in-frame clones only, with some absent. The table shows roughly 80,000 clones, with 91% occurring only once. Recipients received nonmyeloablative bone marrow transplants from related graft donors, with transient mixed chimerism. Sequencing used CD4+ T cells from blood (PBMCs), obtained 24 months after the transplant. The receptors were sampled from a human patient who received a combined kidney and bone marrow transplant. The graft donor may have contributed some T cells.

The chain carries TRBV19 and TRBJ2-1, with 8 bases that match TRBD1. The V and J ends lost 0 bases and 7 bases, in that order; junction bases with no gene match: 5. Looked up from germline, CDR1 is LNHDA and CDR2 is SQIVND (reference sequence). The CDR3 has 15 residues. CDR3 DNA: TGTGCCAGTAGTATAGATCAGGGGGCGAAAAATGAGCAGTTCTTC. Encoded protein: CASSIDQGAKNEQFF.

The V and J genes are TRBV19 and TRBJ1-2, with 8 bases fitting TRBD1. The CDR3 sequence is 15 residues long. The V segment lost 7 bases and the J segment 5 bases; nucleotides outside the gene matches: 12. Germline lookup yields CDR1 LNHDA and CDR2 SQIVND (reference sequence). CDR3 in DNA: TGTGCCAGTACCTCGGACAGGGATGGGATTTATGGCTACACCTTC. Translation gives CASTSDRDGIYGYTF.

The chain recombines TRBV4-1 with TRBJ1-6; D unresolved. Germline assignment: CDR1 MGHRA and CDR2 YSYEKL. The CDR3 runs 13 residues. Trimming took 0 bases from V and 9 from J, leaving 6 bases between them. The CDR3 region has the DNA TGCGCCAGCAGCCAAGATCGGGGTTCACCCCTCCACTTT. As protein: CASSQDRGSPLHF.

The genes are TRBV7-2 and TRBJ2-3, with 8 bases identical to TRBD2. Germline values: CDR1 SGHTA, CDR2 FQGNSA. Unmatched junction bases numbered 2, after V lost 0 bases and J lost 0 bases. The CDR3 is made up of 16 amino acids. CDR3 coding DNA: TGTGCCAGCAGCTTAGCTCGCGGGAGGAGCACAGATACGCAGTATTTT. This sequence encodes CASSLARGRSTDTQYF.

This clone showed up just once. This chain connects TRBV19 to TRBJ2-3, with TRBD1 matching 7 bases. The CDR3 is 16 residues long. Trimming at V came to 2 bases and at J to 0 bases, leaving 5 bases not matched to a gene. From germline, CDR1 is LNHDA and CDR2 SQIVND (reference sequence). This chain's CDR3 is CASSIRQGVSTDTQYF. For the CDR3, the DNA is TGTGCCAGTAGTATAAGGCAGGGGGTGAGCACAGATACGCAGTATTTT.

Here the CDR3 DNA reads TGCGCCAGCAGTTTATACAATGAGCAGTTCTTC. It specifies CASSLYNEQFF. This chain joins TRBV5-1 and TRBJ2-1, with D hard to call. Trimming removed 5 bases from V and 4 bases from J, with 4 bases in between. From germline, CDR1 is SGHRS and CDR2 YFSETQ. This CDR3 has 11 residues.

CDR3 sequence (DNA): TGCAGTGCTAGCGGTTCCTACGAGCAGTACTTC. This codes for CSASGSYEQYF. The chain is built from TRBV20-1 and TRBJ2-7; D is ambiguous. V was clipped by 3 bases and J by 1 base, with 4 bases between them. CDR3 length equals 11 residues. CDR1 DFQATT and CDR2 SNEGSKA come from the germline V gene (reference sequence).

The rearrangement joins TRBV6-5 to TRBJ2-1; 10 nucleotides align to TRBD2. The CDR3 consists of 14 residues. Germline assignment: CDR1 MNHEY and CDR2 SVGAGI. V shed 7 bases, J shed 9 bases, and the junction held 9 bases outside the gene matches. CDR3 sequence (DNA): TGTGCCAGCATAAAAAGCGGGGGGGCCGGTGAGCAGTTCTTC. Its translation: CASIKSGGAGEQFF.

The chain carries TRBV7-2 and TRBJ1-2; TRBD1 is a possible D gene (5 bases). The CDR3 spans 14 residues. From germline, CDR1 is SGHTA and CDR2 FQGNSA. V was cut by 5 bases and J by 7 bases, with 17 bases left in between. CDR3 protein: CASSPRTFFAGYTF. The CDR3 region has the DNA TGTGCCAGCAGCCCACGGACATTTTTCGCTGGCTACACCTTC.

The V call is TRBV4-2, the J call TRBJ2-2; the D gene is possibly TRBD2 (6 bases). The CDR3 length is 18 residues. The germline V gene has CDR1 LGHNA and CDR2 YNFKEQ. Trimming cost V 4 bases and J 3 bases, with 21 bases left between them. The CDR3 DNA reads TGTGCCAGCAGCCCCCTCGGGATCGGGACTTGGGACACCGGGGAGCTGTTTTTT. Translation: CASSPLGIGTWDTGELFF.

The chain uses TRBV29-1 and TRBJ2-3; 12 nucleotides match TRBD2. This CDR3 has 15 residues. Germline V lookup: CDR1 SQVTM, CDR2 ANQGSEA. V was clipped by 4 bases and J by 0 bases; unmatched bases: 2. The CDR3 region is CSVGTSGGSTDTQYF. The DNA of the CDR3 is TGCAGCGTTGGCACTAGCGGGGGGAGCACAGATACGCAGTATTTT.

The V and J genes are TRBV28 and TRBJ2-3; the D is unclear. With 9 bases removed from V and 1 base from J, the gap between germline ends came to 8 bases. This CDR3 contains 12 residues. Looked up from germline, CDR1 is MDHEN and CDR2 is SYDVKM. CDR3 region: CARRRGTDTQYF. CDR3 bases: TGTGCCAGGCGACGGGGCACAGATACGCAGTATTTT.

J is TRBJ1-2 and V is TRBV28, with D unresolved. This CDR3 is built from 15 residues. The germline CDR1 and CDR2 sequences are MDHEN and SYDVKM. Between the trimmed V and J ends, which lost 1 base and 2 bases, there was a span of 11 bases. The CDR3 here is CASSLSVIPNYGYTF. The CDR3 DNA is TGTGCCAGCAGTTTATCGGTAATTCCAAACTATGGCTACACCTTC.

This chain joins TRBV5-6 and TRBJ1-2; 12 bases are a match to TRBD1. CDR1 and CDR2 from the germline V gene are SGHDT and YYEEEE. The CDR3 runs 17 residues. V lost 0 bases, J lost 3 bases, and 6 bases stayed unmatched. CDR3: CASSLVGTGGGDYGYTF. Written as DNA, the CDR3 is TGTGCCAGCAGCTTGGTTGGGACAGGGGGCGGTGACTATGGCTACACCTTC.

The CDR3 loop reads CASSLFPGSNYGYTF. DNA of the CDR3: TGCGCCAGCAGCTTATTTCCGGGATCTAACTATGGCTACACCTTC. This chain connects TRBV5-1 to TRBJ1-2; D is unclear. V was cut by 2 bases and J by 0 bases, with 11 bases left in between. Looked up from germline, CDR1 is SGHRS and CDR2 is YFSETQ. There are 15 residues in the CDR3.

CDR3: CASSLRDRANTIYF. CDR3 DNA sequence: TGTGCCAGCTCTCTCCGGGACAGGGCTAACACCATATATTTT. The chain links TRBV18 to TRBJ1-3, with 9 nucleotides matching TRBD1. CDR1 KGHSH and CDR2 LQKENI come from the germline V gene. The CDR3 has 14 amino acids. Trimming took 6 bases from V and 7 from J; bases not matched to a gene: 7.

The chain recombines TRBV9 with TRBJ2-3; D gene unclear. There are 14 residues in the CDR3. V dropped 0 bases and J dropped 0 bases, with 5 bases sitting between them. Looked up from germline, CDR1 is SGDLS and CDR2 is YYNGEE. CDR3 in DNA: TGTGCCAGCAGCGTAGGAGATAGCACAGATACGCAGTATTTT. Protein: CASSVGDSTDTQYF.

The chain is built from TRBV4-1 and TRBJ1-4, with 9 bases matching TRBD1. Germline lookup yields CDR1 MGHRA and CDR2 YSYEKL. V shed 0 bases and J 5 bases; nucleotides not matched to a gene: 4. The length of the CDR3 is 16 residues. The CDR3 sequence: CASSQDEGQGNEKLFF. In DNA form, the CDR3 reads TGCGCCAGCAGCCAAGATGAGGGACAGGGAAATGAAAAACTGTTTTTT.

The V gene is TRBV5-4, the J gene TRBJ2-7, with 8 nucleotides matching TRBD2. The germline V gene encodes CDR1 SGHNT and CDR2 YYREEE (reference sequence). With 1 base clipped from V and 4 bases from J, the junction kept 7 bases outside the gene matches. This CDR3 region has 15 residues. The CDR3 DNA reads TGTGCCAGCAGCTTGAACGCCGGGACTAGTTACGAGCAGTACTTC. As protein: CASSLNAGTSYEQYF. Full variable domain (remainder filled in from reference TRBV5-4 and TRBJ2-7): ETGVTQSPTHLIKTRGQQVTLRCSSQSGHNTVSWYQQALGQGPQFIFQYYREEENGRGNFPPRFSGLQFPNYSSELNVNALELDDSALYLCASSLNAGTSYEQYFGPGTRLTVT.

This chain links TRBV9 with TRBJ2-7; the match to TRBD1 covers 7 bases. The CDR3 totals 14 residues. With V trimmed by 0 bases and J by 5 bases, 5 bases remained unmatched. Looked up from germline, CDR1 is SGDLS and CDR2 is YYNGEE. The CDR3 sequence: CASSVGGQNHEQYF. The CDR3 region has the DNA TGTGCCAGCAGCGTAGGGGGACAGAATCACGAGCAGTACTTC.

V is TRBV21-1 and J is TRBJ2-7; the table's TRBD2 call for D was not verified on the DNA. TRBV21-1 constitutes a pseudogene. The CDR3 runs 18 residues. Here the CDR3 reads CASSIPRGTSDRSYEQYF. The CDR3 bases are TGTGCCAGCAGCATACCCCGAGGGACTAGCGATCGCTCCTACGAGCAGTACTTC.

This chain's CDR3 is CASSPSGGTGELFF. The CDR3 bases are TGTGCCAGCTCACCTTCGGGGGGCACCGGGGAGCTGTTTTTT. The genes are TRBV18 and TRBJ2-2, with 7 bases fitting TRBD2. After removal of 3 bases from V and 4 bases from J, the junction contained 2 bases not matched to a gene. The CDR3 has 14 amino acids. Germline V gene lookup returns CDR1 KGHSH and CDR2 LQKENI.

The gene calls are TRBV7-9 and TRBJ2-5, with TRBD1 as a possible D gene (6 bases). This CDR3 is built from 14 residues. Germline CDR1 SEHNR, CDR2 FQNEAQ (reference sequence). V was shortened by 1 base and J by 7 bases, with 13 bases between the two germline ends. This CDR3 is CASSLVGTRGTQYF. The CDR3 nucleotides read TGTGCCAGCAGCTTAGTCGGGACCAGGGGGACCCAGTACTTC. The complete variable domain, with remaining parts taken from reference TRBV7-9 and TRBJ2-5, reads DTGVSQNPRHKITKRGQNVTFRCDPISEHNRLYWYRQTLGQGPEFLTYFQNEAQLEKSRLLSDRFSAERPKGSFSTLEIQRTEQGDSAMYLCASSLVGTRGTQYFGPGTRLLVL.

The chain uses TRBV4-1 and TRBJ2-2; maybe TRBD1 (5 bases). The length of the CDR3 is 15 residues. Trimming cost V 5 bases and J 1 base, with 11 bases left between them. Germline V gene sequence: CDR1 MGHRA, CDR2 YSYEKL. In DNA, the CDR3 is TGCGCCAGCAGCTCTAGGACATTGAACACCGGGGAGCTGTTTTTT. This encodes CASSSRTLNTGELFF.

The chain combines TRBV5-1 with TRBJ2-2; a weak D match, TRBD1 (5 bases). CDR1 is SGHRS and CDR2 is YFSETQ in the germline V gene. Trimming pared 3 bases from V and 2 bases from J, leaving 8 bases between. This CDR3 spans 14 amino acids. The CDR3 nucleotides are TGCGCCAGCAGCTCGACAGTTAACACCGGGGAGCTGTTTTTT. Protein product: CASSSTVNTGELFF.

V is TRBV7-9 and J is TRBJ2-3, with no clear D. The length of the CDR3 is 18 residues. The germline CDR1 and CDR2 sequences are SEHNR and FQNEAQ (reference sequence). V was clipped by 5 bases and J by 0 bases, with 21 bases between them. CDR3 region: CASSNTPLSVASTDTQYF. The CDR3 coding sequence is TGTGCCAGCAGCAACACCCCATTAAGCGTGGCTAGCACAGATACGCAGTATTTT.

V and J are TRBV5-1 and TRBJ1-2, with D unresolved. Germline V lookup: CDR1 SGHRS, CDR2 YFSETQ. Trimming pared 0 bases from V and 0 bases from J, leaving 9 bases between. The CDR3 runs to 15 residues. CDR3 in DNA: TGCGCCAGCAGCTTGGGGCAGACTGCTAACTATGGCTACACCTTC. This translates into CASSLGQTANYGYTF.